The TCR beta chain described here comes from a study of T cell repertoires in cytomegalovirus infection. About the study: Indications came from public TCR beta signatures; they pointed to CMV infection and to a matching HLA type.

This clonotype was found many times. No antigen is known for it. CDR3 length: 15 residues. V shed 1 base and J shed 7 bases, with 15 bases lying between them. CDR1 and CDR2 (germline): SGHKS, YYEKEE (reference sequence). Notes on the study in general: Totalled public TCR beta family frequency picked out people who carried CMV plus the relevant HLA. HLA-C-restricted, CMV-specific TCR beta clonotypes were dominant ex vivo.

TCRdb re-analysed the reads in MiXCR, keeping a single row per CDR3 protein. Found here are almost 550,000 distinct CDR3 sequences, 16% of them singletons; the top ten hold around 25%. What was sequenced was CD8+ T cells from PBMCs. The rearrangement joins TRBV5-5 to TRBJ2-1, with TRBD1 as a possible D gene (5 bases). This receptor was identified in a human donor in good health (CMV status not recorded). Some clones in this sample may be carry-over from other donors' samples. The CDR3 is CASSLSRAYLNEQFF. The CDR3 region has the DNA TGTGCCAGCAGCTTGAGCAGGGCCTACCTAAATGAGCAGTTCTTC.